The sequence of this T cell receptor beta chain was determined in a study of metastatic and nonmetastatic thyroid tumors. Overall study context: Comparison of repertoires was carried out across blood and tumor or nodule tissue from malignant and benign thyroid patients. Study-wide findings and caveats: Compared with benign nodules, malignant thyroid tumors were reported to have significantly higher TCR beta diversity in both blood and tumor.

This CDR3 region has 16 residues. The germline V gene has CDR1 LNHDA and CDR2 SQIVND (reference sequence). V trimming: 7 bases; J trimming: 2 bases; junction bases outside the gene matches: 5. In this sample, this clone turned up many times. The antigen is unknown. With MiXCR, TCRdb reprocessed the PCR reads. There are 50,000 to 60,000 clones in the sample; roughly 18% occur only once, and 2.5% to 3.5% lies in the top ten. Thyroid surgery had not been preceded by any treatment in any patient. This TCR came from a female donor with papillary thyroid cancer or a benign thyroid nodule (not recorded which). Some clones in this sample may be carry-over from other donors' samples. V gene TRBV19 combines with J gene TRBJ2-6, with 10 bases lining up with TRBD2. Sequencing was carried out using blood. CDR3 bases: TGTGCCAGTAAGCGGGGGGGGGCTACTGGGGCCAACGTCCTGACTTTC. It translates to CASKRGGATGANVLTF. Filled out from reference TRBV19 and TRBJ2-6, the complete variable domain reads DGGITQSPKYLFRKEGQNVTLSCEQNLNHDAMYWYRQDPGQGLRLIYYSQIVNDFQKGDIAEGYSVSREKKESFPLTVTSAQKNPTAFYLCASKRGGATGANVLTFGAGSRLTVL.